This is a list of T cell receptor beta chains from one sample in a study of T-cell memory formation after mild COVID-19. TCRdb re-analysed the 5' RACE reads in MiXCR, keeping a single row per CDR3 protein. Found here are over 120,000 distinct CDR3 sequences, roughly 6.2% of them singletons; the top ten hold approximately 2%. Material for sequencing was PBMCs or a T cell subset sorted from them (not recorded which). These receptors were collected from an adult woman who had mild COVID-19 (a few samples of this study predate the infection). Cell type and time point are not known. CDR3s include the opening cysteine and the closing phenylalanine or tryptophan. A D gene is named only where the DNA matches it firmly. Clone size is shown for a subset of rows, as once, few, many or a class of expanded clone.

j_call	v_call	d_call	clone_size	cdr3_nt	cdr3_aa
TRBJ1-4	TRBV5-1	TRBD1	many	TGCGCCAGCACCACGACAGGGGTTAATGAAAAACTGTTTTTT	CASTTTGVNEKLFF
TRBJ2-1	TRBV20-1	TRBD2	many	TGCAGTGCTACTCCGGCGAGCGGGGGGCCCTACAATGAGCAGTTCTTC	CSATPASGGPYNEQFF
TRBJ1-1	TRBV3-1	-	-	TGTGCCAGCAGCCAAGGTGGCACGACCGGAGTGGTGAACACTGAAGCTTTCTTT	CASSQGGTTGVVNTEAFF
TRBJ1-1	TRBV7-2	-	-	TGTGCCAGCAGGAATGGGAGGGCAGGGAGGGCTTTCTTT	CASRNGRAGRAFF
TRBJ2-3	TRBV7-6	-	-	TGTGCCATATCAGGGGCCACAGATACGCAGTATTTT	CAISGATDTQYF
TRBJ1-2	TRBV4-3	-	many	TGCGCCAGCAGCCAAGATGGGCGGGGTGGCTACACCTTC	CASSQDGRGGYTF
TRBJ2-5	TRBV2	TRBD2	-	TGTGCCAGCAGTGAAGACCTAGCGGGAGAGACCCAGTACTTC	CASSEDLAGETQYF
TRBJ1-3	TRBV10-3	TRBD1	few	TGTGCCATCCAAGGGACAGTTTCTGGAAACACCATATATTTT	CAIQGTVSGNTIYF
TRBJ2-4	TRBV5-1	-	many	TGCGCCAGCAGCTTGGCCTTAGCCAAAAACATTCAGTACTTC	CASSLALAKNIQYF
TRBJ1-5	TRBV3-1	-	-	TGTGCCAGCAGCCAAGATGGGGAAGGGAGCAATCAGCCCCAGCATTTT	CASSQDGEGSNQPQHF
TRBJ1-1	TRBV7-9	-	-	TGTGCCAGCAGCTCGAATGTGTTGGAAGCTTTCTTT	CASSSNVLEAFF
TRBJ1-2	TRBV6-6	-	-	TGTGCCAGCAGTTACAGGGAGAAAAACTATGGCTACACCTTC	CASSYREKNYGYTF
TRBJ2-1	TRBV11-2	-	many	TGTGCCAGCAGCTTCTATCGCAGTGCCGCTTACAATGAGCAGTTCTTC	CASSFYRSAAYNEQFF
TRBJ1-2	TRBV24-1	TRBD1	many	TGTGCCACCAGTGAGCCGGGACAGGGGAACTATGGCTACACCTTC	CATSEPGQGNYGYTF
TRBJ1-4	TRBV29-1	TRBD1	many	TGCAGCGTCGGAGACAGGGCAGAAAAACTGTTTTTT	CSVGDRAEKLFF
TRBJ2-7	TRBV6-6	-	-	TGTGCCAGCAGTTACCTCGCCCTGGGGCGCGCCTACGAGCAGTACTTC	CASSYLALGRAYEQYF
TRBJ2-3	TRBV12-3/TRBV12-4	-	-	TGTGCCAGCAGTTGGAGCACAAACACAGATACGCAGTATTTT	CASSWSTNTDTQYF
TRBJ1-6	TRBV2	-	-	TGTGCCAGCAGTGACTCTGCAGCCCTTAATTCACCCCTCCACTTT	CASSDSAALNSPLHF
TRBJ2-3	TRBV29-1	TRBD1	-	TGCAGCGTTGTGACAGGGAGCACAGATACGCAGTATTTT	CSVVTGSTDTQYF
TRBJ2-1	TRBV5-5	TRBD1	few	TGTGCCAGCACCAAGGAAGGGACAGGGGTGTACAATGAGCAGTTCTTC	CASTKEGTGVYNEQFF
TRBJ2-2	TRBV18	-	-	TGTGCCAGCTCACCACAGAAGAACACCGGGGAGCTGTTTTTT	CASSPQKNTGELFF
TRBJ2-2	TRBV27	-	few	TGTGCCAGCAGACGGACTTCCGGGGAGCTGTTTTTT	CASRRTSGELFF
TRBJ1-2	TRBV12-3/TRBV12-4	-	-	TGTGCCAGCAGCTTTAACAAGGGGAACTATGGCTACACCTTC	CASSFNKGNYGYTF
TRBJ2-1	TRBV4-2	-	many	TGTGCCAGCAGCCAAGATTTGACTAGGGGCCCCTACAATGAGCAGTTCTTC	CASSQDLTRGPYNEQFF
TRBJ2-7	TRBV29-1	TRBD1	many	TGCAGCGTTGGCGGGACAGGGATTTCTCGCGAGCAGTACTTC	CSVGGTGISREQYF
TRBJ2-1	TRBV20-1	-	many	TGCAGTGCTAGTGACTTGGGTGGGCGGAGCTACAATGAGCAGTTCTTC	CSASDLGGRSYNEQFF
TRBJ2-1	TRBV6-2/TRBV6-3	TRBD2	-	TGTGCCAGCAGTTTTACTAGCGGGAGAATGAATGAGCAGTTCTTC	CASSFTSGRMNEQFF
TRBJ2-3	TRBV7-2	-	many	TGTGCCCTGGAGCGGTTTAGCACAGATACGCAGTATTTT	CALERFSTDTQYF
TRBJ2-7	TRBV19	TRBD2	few	TGTGCCAGTAGAACTAGCGGGGACTCCTACGAGCAGTACTTC	CASRTSGDSYEQYF
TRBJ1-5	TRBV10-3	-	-	TGTGCCATCAAACAGGGTTTAGAAAGCAATCAGCCCCAGCATTTT	CAIKQGLESNQPQHF
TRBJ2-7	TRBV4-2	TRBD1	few	TGTGCCAGCAGCCGAAAAACAGGGGGCGGCCTGGGTCTCTCCTACGAGCAGTACTTC	CASSRKTGGGLGLSYEQYF
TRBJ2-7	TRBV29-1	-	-	TGCAGCGTTGAACCGGACGGGAACTACGAGCAGTACTTC	CSVEPDGNYEQYF
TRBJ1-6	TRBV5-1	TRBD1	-	TGCGCCAGCAGCTTAGGACAGGAATCACCCCTCCACTTT	CASSLGQESPLHF
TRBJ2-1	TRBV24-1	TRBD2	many	TGTGCCACCAGTGATGGGACTAGCGGGAGAAGGTACAATGAGCAGTTCTTC	CATSDGTSGRRYNEQFF
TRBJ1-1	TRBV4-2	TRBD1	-	TGTGCCAGCAGCCAAGTAAACAGGGGTAGGAACACTGAAGCTTTCTTT	CASSQVNRGRNTEAFF
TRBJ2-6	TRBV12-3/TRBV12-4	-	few	TGTGCCAGCAGGAGGGAGGTTGGGGCCAACGTCCTGACTTTC	CASRREVGANVLTF
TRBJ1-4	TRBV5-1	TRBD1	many	TGCGCCAGCAGCGGGGGACGACAGGGATTGAATGAAAAACTGTTTTTT	CASSGGRQGLNEKLFF
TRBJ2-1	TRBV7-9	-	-	TGTGCCAGCAGCCTACCGGGACTCTCCAATGAGCAGTTCTTC	CASSLPGLSNEQFF
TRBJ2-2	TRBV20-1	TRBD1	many	TGCAGTGCTAAACAGGGGGCGAACACCGGGGAGCTGTTTTTT	CSAKQGANTGELFF
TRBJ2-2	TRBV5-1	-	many	TGCGCCAGCAGCGAGGGACTCCCTCCCGGGGAGCTGTTTTTT	CASSEGLPPGELFF
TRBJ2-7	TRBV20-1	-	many	TGCAGTGCCAAGGACAGCGCTGCCTACGAGCAGTACTTC	CSAKDSAAYEQYF
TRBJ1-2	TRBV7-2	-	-	TGTGCCAGCAGCCTTCAAGGGGGGGGTGGCTACACCTTC	CASSLQGGGGYTF
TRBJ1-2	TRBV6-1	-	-	TGTGCCAGCAGTGAAGACAATGACTATGGCTACACCTTC	CASSEDNDYGYTF
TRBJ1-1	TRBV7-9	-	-	TGTGCCAGCAGCCTCCTCTCTTCGGGGTGGAGAACTGAAGCTTTCTTT	CASSLLSSGWRTEAFF
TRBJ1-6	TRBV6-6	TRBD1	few	TGTGCCAGCAGGGACAGGTTCGAGAACTCACCCCTCCACTTT	CASRDRFENSPLHF
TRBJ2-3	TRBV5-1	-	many	TGCGCCAGCAGTCGGACTGGGAGCACAGATACGCAGTATTTT	CASSRTGSTDTQYF
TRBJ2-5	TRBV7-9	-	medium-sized	TGTGCCAGCAGCTTAGGAGGGGTTCTGGTCCAAGAGACCCAGTACTTC	CASSLGGVLVQETQYF
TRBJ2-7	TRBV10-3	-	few	TGTGCCCTTCCGGGCCAAAGCTCCTACGAGCAGTACTTC	CALPGQSSYEQYF
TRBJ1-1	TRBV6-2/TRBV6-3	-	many	TGTGCCAGCACCCCAGGCCCAGGGCGGCGGACTGAAGCTTTCTTT	CASTPGPGRRTEAFF
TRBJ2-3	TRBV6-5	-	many	TGTGCCAGCAAGCGGTCAGATACGCAGTATTTT	CASKRSDTQYF
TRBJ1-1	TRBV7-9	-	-	TGTGCCAGCAGTCGTGCGGCGGGGGGCAAGACTGAAGCTTTCTTT	CASSRAAGGKTEAFF
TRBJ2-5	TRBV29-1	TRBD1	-	TGCAGCGTTGCCGGGACAGGGCAAGAGACCCAGTACTTC	CSVAGTGQETQYF
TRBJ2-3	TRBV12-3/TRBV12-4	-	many	TGTGCCAGCAGCTCGACTGCGGATACGCAGTATTTT	CASSSTADTQYF
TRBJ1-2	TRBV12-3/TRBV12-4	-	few	TGTGCCAGCAGGGACAGACGGGACTATGGCTACACCTTC	CASRDRRDYGYTF
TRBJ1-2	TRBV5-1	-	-	TGCGCCAGCAGCCCCCGAGGCAGGGAGCTTGTAGGGGGCTACACCTTC	CASSPRGRELVGGYTF
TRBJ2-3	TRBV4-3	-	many	TGCGCCAGCAGCCAAGATCCCATCACCGGCACAGATACGCAGTATTTT	CASSQDPITGTDTQYF
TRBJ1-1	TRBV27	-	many	TGTGCCAGCAGTTTAATGAGAAACACTGAAGCTTTCTTT	CASSLMRNTEAFF